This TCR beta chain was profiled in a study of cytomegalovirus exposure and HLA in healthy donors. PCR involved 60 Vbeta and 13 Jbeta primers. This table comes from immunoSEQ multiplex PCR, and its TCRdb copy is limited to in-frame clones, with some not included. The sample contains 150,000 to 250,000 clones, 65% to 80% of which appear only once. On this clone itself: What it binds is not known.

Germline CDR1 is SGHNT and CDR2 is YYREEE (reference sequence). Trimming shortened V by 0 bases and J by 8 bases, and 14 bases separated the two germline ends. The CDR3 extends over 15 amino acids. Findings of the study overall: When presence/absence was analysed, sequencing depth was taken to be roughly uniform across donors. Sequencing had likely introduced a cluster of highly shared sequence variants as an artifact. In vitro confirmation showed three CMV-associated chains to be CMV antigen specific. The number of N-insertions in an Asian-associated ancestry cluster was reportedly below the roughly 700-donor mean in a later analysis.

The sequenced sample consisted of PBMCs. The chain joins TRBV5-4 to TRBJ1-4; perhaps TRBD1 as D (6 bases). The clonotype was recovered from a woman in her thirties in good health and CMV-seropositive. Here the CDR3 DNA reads TGTGCCAGCAGCTTGGCGGGCAGGGGTGACGAAAAACTGTTTTTT. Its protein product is CASSLAGRGDEKLFF.